The 23 T cell receptor beta chains presented below share a single source sample, sequenced in a study of blood T cell repertoires in COVID-19. This table comes from immunoSEQ multiplex PCR, and its TCRdb copy is limited to in-frame clones, with some not included. The sample includes about 94,000 clones, more than 80% seen only once; the top ten take approximately 21%. Sequenced: peripheral blood. The receptor set was obtained from a woman of 80 years or more with acute or convalescent COVID-19.

This chain uses TRBV9 with TRBJ2-2; 10 bases agree with TRBD2. Germline trimming cut 2 bases from V and 5 bases from J; bases unmatched to any gene: 6. Germline-derived CDR1 and CDR2 are SGDLS and YYNGEE. There are 16 residues in the CDR3. The CDR3 nucleotides read TGTGCCAGCAGCGTTTTAGCGGGAGGTTCTACCGGGGAGCTGTTTTTT. Translation: CASSVLAGGSTGELFF.

V usage is TRBV3-1 (or the pseudogene TRBV3-2) and J usage is TRBJ2-5; D might be TRBD2 (7 bases). Germline V lookup: CDR1 LGHDT, CDR2 YNNKEL (reference sequence). The V gene lost 0 bases and the J gene lost 7 bases, with 15 bases spanning the gap. This CDR3 is built from 15 residues. CDR3 in amino acids: CASSQDMRGGRTQYF. For the CDR3, the DNA is TGTGCCAGCAGCCAAGATATGAGGGGGGGTCGGACCCAGTACTTC.

The chain has TRBV19 and TRBJ2-5; TRBD2 matches 11 bases. The CDR3 covers 16 residues. Germline lookup yields CDR1 LNHDA and CDR2 SQIVND (reference sequence). The ends lost 3 bases at V and 5 bases at J; junction bases unmatched: 8. The CDR3: CASSIGSGGAGETQYF. In nucleotides, the CDR3 is TGTGCCAGTAGTATTGGTAGCGGGGGGGCCGGGGAGACCCAGTACTTC.

The rearrangement uses TRBV11-2 and TRBJ2-2, with 14 bases lining up with TRBD2. J was trimmed by 5 bases and V by 4 bases; bases with no gene match: 3. The CDR3 contains 16 residues. Per germline, CDR1 SGHAT and CDR2 FQNNGV. CDR3 sequence reads: CASSSGLAGGTGELFF. CDR3 in DNA: TGTGCCAGCAGCTCCGGACTAGCGGGAGGAACCGGGGAGCTGTTTTTT.

The CDR3 reads CASSPVGAYEQYF. CDR3 in DNA: TGTGCCAGCTCACCAGTAGGGGCCTACGAGCAGTACTTC. V is TRBV18 and J is TRBJ2-7; the D gene is possibly TRBD1 (5 bases). The CDR3 is 13 residues long. Trimming shortened V by 2 bases and J by 2 bases, and 7 bases separated the two germline ends. Germline V gene sequence: CDR1 KGHSH, CDR2 LQKENI.

The chain links TRBV14 to TRBJ1-2; 9 nucleotides line up with TRBD1. The CDR3 sequence is 15 residues long. With V trimmed by 4 bases and J by 4 bases, 7 bases remained unmatched. Germline assignment: CDR1 SGHDN and CDR2 FVKESK. CDR3 region: CASSPGQGFFYGYTF. The CDR3 DNA reads TGTGCCAGCAGCCCCGGACAGGGGTTTTTCTATGGCTACACCTTC.

The count of this clone is one. V and J are TRBV6-5 and TRBJ2-5; TRBD2 aligns across 11 bases. CDR1 is MNHEY, CDR2 SVGAGI, per germline. The CDR3 sequence is 14 residues long. The trim removed 7 bases at V and 5 bases at J, leaving 6 bases unmatched. The CDR3 DNA follows: TGTGCCAGCAAAGTAGCGGGGGGGAGGGAGACCCAGTACTTC. This sequence encodes CASKVAGGRETQYF.

The chain carries TRBV6-2 or TRBV6-3 and TRBJ2-1, with 10 bases lining up with TRBD2. The V gene end was trimmed by 5 bases and the J gene end by 5 bases; junction bases not matched to a gene: 12. Looked up from germline, CDR1 is MNHEY and CDR2 is SVGEGT. This CDR3 has 17 amino acids. Here the CDR3 reads CASSLRPSGSSNNEQFF. The CDR3 DNA reads TGTGCCAGCAGTCTCCGCCCTAGCGGGAGCTCGAACAATGAGCAGTTCTTC.

J is TRBJ1-6 and V is TRBV5-5; unclear D gene. V was pared by 4 bases and J by 7 bases, with 12 bases between. The CDR3 covers 14 residues. Germline V gene sequence: CDR1 SGHKS, CDR2 YYEKEE (reference sequence). The CDR3 nucleotides read TGTGCCAGCAGCACCCGGGAGCCGAATTCACCCCTCCACTTT. Residues: CASSTREPNSPLHF.

The DNA for the CDR3 is TGTGCCAGCAGTTACTCAGCCAGCGGGAGACAAGAGACCCAGTACTTC. Protein: CASSYSASGRQETQYF. The rearrangement uses TRBV6-5 and TRBJ2-5, with 8 bases matching TRBD2. Germline V lookup: CDR1 MNHEY, CDR2 SVGAGI. The CDR3 length is 16 residues. V dropped 0 bases and J dropped 2; count of bases not matched to a gene: 5.

This clone was recorded a few times. The gene calls are TRBV30 and TRBJ1-4; 8 bases match TRBD1. Germline V gene data show CDR1 as GTSNPN and CDR2 as SVGIG (reference sequence). This CDR3 is built from 15 residues. Trimming removed 0 bases from V and 3 bases from J; junction bases left unmatched: 3. CDR3: CAWSVPTGANEKLFF. CDR3 coding DNA: TGTGCCTGGAGTGTACCGACAGGGGCTAATGAAAAACTGTTTTTT.

The chain couples TRBV6-1 to TRBJ2-1; 7 positions agree with TRBD2. The V gene end was trimmed by 3 bases and the J gene end by 0 bases; junction bases not matched to a gene: 11. Germline V gene sequence: CDR1 MNHNS, CDR2 SASEGT. The CDR3 totals 18 residues. Here the CDR3 reads CASSEGRLATSSYNEQFF. The CDR3 DNA reads TGTGCCAGCAGTGAGGGGAGACTAGCTACCTCCTCCTACAATGAGCAGTTCTTC.

The chain combines TRBV7-8 with TRBJ2-7; D gene ambiguous. The V gene lost 1 base and the J gene lost 8 bases, with 12 bases spanning the gap. This CDR3 contains 13 residues. Germline V CDR1 and CDR2: SGHVS, FQNEAQ. The CDR3 coding sequence is TGTGCCAGCAGCTTAGGTCCGAACGACAAGCAGTACTTC. Protein sequence: CASSLGPNDKQYF.

The chain has TRBV7-7 and TRBJ2-1, with TRBD2 identical over 13 bases. This CDR3 comprises 15 residues. V shed 5 bases, J shed 6 bases, and the junction held 4 bases outside the gene matches. CDR1 SSHAT and CDR2 FNYEAQ come from the germline V gene (reference sequence). CDR3 sequence: CASSHGLAGANEQFF. The CDR3 nucleotides are TGTGCCAGCAGCCATGGACTAGCGGGGGCCAATGAGCAGTTCTTC. The complete variable domain, with remaining parts taken from reference TRBV7-7 and TRBJ2-1, reads GAGVSQSPRYKVTKRGQDVTLRCDPISSHATLYWYQQALGQGPEFLTYFNYEAQPDKSGLPSDRFSAERPEGSISTLTIQRTEQRDSAMYRCASSHGLAGANEQFFGPGTRLTVL.

The chain links TRBV5-5 to TRBJ2-1; 11 nucleotides align to TRBD2. The CDR3 totals 17 residues. Germline V gene lookup returns CDR1 SGHKS and CDR2 YYEKEE (reference sequence). With 0 bases clipped from V and 2 bases from J, the junction kept 4 bases outside the gene matches. The CDR3 reads CASSLGSGRAPYNEQFF. The DNA of the CDR3 is TGTGCCAGCAGCTTGGGTAGCGGGAGGGCCCCCTACAATGAGCAGTTCTTC.

This chain connects TRBV20-1 to TRBJ2-5, with D possibly being TRBD1 (5 bases). V was clipped by 3 bases and J by 4 bases, with 12 bases between them. Per the germline V gene, CDR1 is DFQATT and CDR2 is SNEGSKA (reference sequence). This CDR3 region has 13 residues. CDR3 in DNA: TGCAGTGCTAGTCAGGGTGCGGCAGAGACCCAGTACTTC. It translates to CSASQGAAETQYF.

The gene calls are TRBV15 and TRBJ1-1; no reliable D call. Germline loops: CDR1 LNHNV, CDR2 YYDKDF (reference sequence). The V end lost 0 bases, the J end lost 7 bases, and 3 bases lay between the germline ends. CDR3 length: 11 amino acids. DNA for the CDR3: TGTGCCACCAGCAGAGATAGTGAAGCTTTCTTT. Protein product: CATSRDSEAFF.

This chain joins TRBV13 and TRBJ1-1, with 9 bases identical to TRBD1. The V gene's germline CDR1 is PRHDT and CDR2 FYEKMQ (reference sequence). Trimming cost V 5 bases and J 3 bases; bases outside gene matches: 7. The CDR3 runs to 15 residues. The CDR3 DNA reads TGTGCCAGCAGCACATACAGGGGGCTCGACACTGAAGCTTTCTTT. This encodes CASSTYRGLDTEAFF.

This clone was detected only a few times. The rearrangement uses TRBV6-6 and TRBJ1-2, with 8 nucleotides matching TRBD1. CDR1 and CDR2 (germline): MNHNY, SVGAGI (reference sequence). J was trimmed by 6 bases and V by 5 bases; bases with no gene match: 2. CDR3 length: 12 residues. DNA for the CDR3: TGTGCCAGCAGTAAACAGGGGGATGGCTACACCTTC. It yields the protein CASSKQGDGYTF.

This chain connects TRBV3-1 (or the pseudogene TRBV3-2) to TRBJ2-5; TRBD1 might be the D (5 bases). There are 13 residues in the CDR3. Germline V gene sequence: CDR1 LGHDT, CDR2 YNNKEL (reference sequence). V lost 4 bases, J lost 7 bases, and 13 bases lay in between. The CDR3 DNA reads TGTGCCAGCAGCCCTATCGATAGGGGGACCCAGTACTTC. Encoded protein: CASSPIDRGTQYF.

The chain carries TRBV5-5 and TRBJ1-4; 8 nucleotides agree with TRBD1. Trimming cost V 6 bases and J 6 bases; bases outside gene matches: 7. CDR1 is SGHKS and CDR2 is YYEKEE in the germline V gene (reference sequence). The CDR3 contains 14 residues. CDR3 coding DNA: TGTGCCAGCAACTACAGGGGGTTGGATGAAAAACTGTTTTTT. It translates to CASNYRGLDEKLFF. Filled out from reference TRBV5-5 and TRBJ1-4, the complete variable domain reads DAGVTQSPTHLIKTRGQQVTLRCSPISGHKSVSWYQQVLGQGPQFIFQYYEKEERGRGNFPDRFSARQFPNYSSELNVNALLLGDSALYLCASNYRGLDEKLFFGSGTQLSVL.

This clone occurred once. The chain recombines TRBV7-9 with TRBJ2-7; tentatively, D is TRBD2 (6 bases). The CDR3 covers 13 residues. From germline, CDR1 is SEHNR and CDR2 FQNEAQ (reference sequence). Trimming took off 5 bases at V and 7 bases at J, with 15 bases between the two ends. The CDR3 DNA reads TGTGCCAGCAGCCTAGTGGAGGCGGGGGAGCAGTACTTC. This encodes CASSLVEAGEQYF.

There are a few counts of this clone. The chain joins TRBV5-5 to TRBJ2-1; 9 nucleotides align to TRBD1. Germline V lookup: CDR1 SGHKS, CDR2 YYEKEE (reference sequence). There are 17 residues in the CDR3. V was clipped by 0 bases and J by 6 bases; unmatched bases: 10. Written as DNA, the CDR3 is TGTGCCAGCAGCTTGGGGCCTGGGGGACAGGGAATCAATGAGCAGTTCTTC. Translated, it gives CASSLGPGGQGINEQFF. Filled out from reference TRBV5-5 and TRBJ2-1, the complete variable domain reads DAGVTQSPTHLIKTRGQQVTLRCSPISGHKSVSWYQQVLGQGPQFIFQYYEKEERGRGNFPDRFSARQFPNYSSELNVNALLLGDSALYLCASSLGPGGQGINEQFFGPGTRLTVL.